The rows below give T cell receptor beta chains drawn from one sample of a study of Graves' ophthalmopathy and Graves' hyperthyroidism. Using its own MiXCR run on the multiplex PCR reads, TCRdb lists one record per CDR3 protein. The top ten clones hold more than 3% of a sample with around 600,000 distinct CDR3 sequences, about two fifths of them seen once. Sequencing was done on a sample of peripheral blood. The receptors come from an adult man with Graves' ophthalmopathy. CDR3s include the opening cysteine and the closing phenylalanine or tryptophan. Each record gives: D gene, clone size, J gene, V gene, CDR3 protein, CDR3 DNA. A D gene is named only where the DNA matches it firmly. Some rows have no size entry. The others give once, few or many, or a class for an expanded clone.

d_call: NA
clone_size: many
j_call: TRBJ1-2
v_call: TRBV7-9
cdr3_aa: CASSLGVGNYGYTF
cdr3_nt: TGTGCCAGCAGCTTAGGGGTGGGCAACTATGGCTACACCTTC

d_call: TRBD1
clone_size: NA
j_call: TRBJ1-1
v_call: TRBV11-1
cdr3_aa: CASSLPGQGNTEAFF
cdr3_nt: TGTGCCAGCAGCCTACCGGGACAGGGGAACACTGAAGCTTTCTTT

d_call: NA
clone_size: many
j_call: TRBJ1-1
v_call: TRBV10-2
cdr3_aa: CASSESFWVQNTEAFF
cdr3_nt: TGCGCCAGCAGTGAGAGTTTTTGGGTCCAGAACACTGAAGCTTTCTTT

d_call: TRBD2
clone_size: NA
j_call: TRBJ2-5
v_call: TRBV12-3/TRBV12-4
cdr3_aa: CASSFSGGPGGETQYF
cdr3_nt: TGTGCCAGCAGTTTTAGCGGGGGCCCGGGCGGAGAGACCCAGTACTTC

d_call: NA
clone_size: NA
j_call: TRBJ1-6
v_call: TRBV2
cdr3_aa: CASRSWTDNSPLHF
cdr3_nt: TGTGCCAGCAGGTCCTGGACAGACAATTCACCCCTCCACTTT

d_call: TRBD1
clone_size: few
j_call: TRBJ2-7
v_call: TRBV2
cdr3_aa: CASSGDRGDSYEQYF
cdr3_nt: TGTGCCAGCAGTGGGGACAGGGGGGATTCCTACGAGCAGTACTTC

d_call: NA
clone_size: NA
j_call: TRBJ1-5
v_call: TRBV29-1
cdr3_aa: CSVEERPQHF
cdr3_nt: TGCAGCGTTGAGGAACGGCCCCAGCATTTT

d_call: NA
clone_size: many
j_call: TRBJ1-4
v_call: TRBV7-9
cdr3_aa: CASSFDTAELFF
cdr3_nt: TGTGCCAGCAGCTTCGATACAGCGGAACTGTTTTTT

d_call: NA
clone_size: many
j_call: TRBJ2-7
v_call: TRBV7-9
cdr3_aa: CASSVSQGRDEQYF
cdr3_nt: TGTGCCAGCAGCGTTAGCCAGGGGAGGGACGAGCAGTACTTC

d_call: TRBD1
clone_size: NA
j_call: TRBJ1-1
v_call: TRBV10-3
cdr3_aa: CAISESTGDPMNTEASF
cdr3_nt: TGTGCCATCAGCGAGTCAACAGGGGACCCTATGAACACTGAAGCTTCCTTT

d_call: NA
clone_size: many
j_call: TRBJ1-1
v_call: TRBV2
cdr3_aa: CASRGTTRPEAFF
cdr3_nt: TGTGCCAGCAGGGGAACGACAAGGCCTGAAGCTTTCTTT

d_call: TRBD1
clone_size: NA
j_call: TRBJ1-6
v_call: TRBV2
cdr3_aa: CASTPWTGRDSPLHF
cdr3_nt: TGTGCCAGCACCCCCTGGACAGGGAGAGATTCACCCCTCCACTTT

d_call: NA
clone_size: many
j_call: TRBJ1-6
v_call: TRBV7-7
cdr3_aa: CASSLDVDHGARLYNSPLHF
cdr3_nt: TGTGCTAGCAGCTTAGATGTCGACCACGGGGCCCGATTATATAATTCACCCCTCCACTTT

d_call: TRBD2
clone_size: NA
j_call: TRBJ2-5
v_call: TRBV5-1
cdr3_aa: CASSSGGTRGETQYF
cdr3_nt: TGCGCCAGCAGCTCGGGGGGGACGAGGGGAGAGACCCAGTACTTC